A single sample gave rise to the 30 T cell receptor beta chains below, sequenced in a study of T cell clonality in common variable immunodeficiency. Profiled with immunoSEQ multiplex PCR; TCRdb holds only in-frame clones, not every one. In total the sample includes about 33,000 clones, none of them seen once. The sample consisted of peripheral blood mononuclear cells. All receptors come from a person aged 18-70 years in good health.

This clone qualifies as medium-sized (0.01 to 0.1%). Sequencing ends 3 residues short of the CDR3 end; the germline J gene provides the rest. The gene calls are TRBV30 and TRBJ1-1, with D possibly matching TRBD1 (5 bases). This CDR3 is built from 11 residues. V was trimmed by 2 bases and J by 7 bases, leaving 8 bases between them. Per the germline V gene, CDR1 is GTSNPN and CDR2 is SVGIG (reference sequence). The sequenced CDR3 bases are TGTGCCTGGAGTTGGGGCGATGAA. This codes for CAWSWGDE. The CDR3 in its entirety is CAWSWGDEAFF.

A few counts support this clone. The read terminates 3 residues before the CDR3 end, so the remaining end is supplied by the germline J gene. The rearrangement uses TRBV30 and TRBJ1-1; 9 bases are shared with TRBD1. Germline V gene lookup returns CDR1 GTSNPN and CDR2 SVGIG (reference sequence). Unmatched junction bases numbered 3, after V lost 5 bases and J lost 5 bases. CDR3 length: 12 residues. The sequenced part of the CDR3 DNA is TGTGCCTGGGACAGGGGGGAGACTGAA. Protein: CAWDRGETE. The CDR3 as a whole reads CAWDRGETEAFF.

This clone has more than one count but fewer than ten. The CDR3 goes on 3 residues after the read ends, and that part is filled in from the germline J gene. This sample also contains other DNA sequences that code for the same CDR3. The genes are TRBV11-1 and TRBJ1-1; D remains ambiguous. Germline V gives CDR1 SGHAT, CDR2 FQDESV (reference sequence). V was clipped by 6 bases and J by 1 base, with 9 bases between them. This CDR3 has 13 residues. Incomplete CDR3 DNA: TGTGCCAGCAGTTTGCAGCGGAACACTGAA. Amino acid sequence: CASSLQRNTE. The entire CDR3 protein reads CASSLQRNTEAFF.

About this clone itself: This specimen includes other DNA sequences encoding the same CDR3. Partial CDR3 DNA: TGTGCCAGCTCACCACCTTCTGGGCAGGGGGCTGGGGGCACTGAA. Amino acid sequence: CASSPPSGQGAGGTE. The CDR3 in its entirety is CASSPPSGQGAGGTEAFF. This chain joins TRBV18 and TRBJ1-1; 8 positions match TRBD1. The CDR3 goes on 3 residues after the read ends, and that part is filled in from the germline J gene. CDR1 and CDR2 (germline): KGHSH, LQKENI. V lost 0 bases, J lost 4 bases, and 13 bases stayed unmatched. The CDR3 totals 18 residues.

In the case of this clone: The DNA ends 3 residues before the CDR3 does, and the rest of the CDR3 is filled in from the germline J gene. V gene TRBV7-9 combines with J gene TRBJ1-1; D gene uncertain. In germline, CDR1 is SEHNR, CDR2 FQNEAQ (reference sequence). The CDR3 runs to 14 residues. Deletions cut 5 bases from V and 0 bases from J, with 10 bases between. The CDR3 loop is CASSPGRVNTEAFF. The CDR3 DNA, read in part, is TGTGCCAGCAGCCCCGGTAGGGTGAACACTGAA.

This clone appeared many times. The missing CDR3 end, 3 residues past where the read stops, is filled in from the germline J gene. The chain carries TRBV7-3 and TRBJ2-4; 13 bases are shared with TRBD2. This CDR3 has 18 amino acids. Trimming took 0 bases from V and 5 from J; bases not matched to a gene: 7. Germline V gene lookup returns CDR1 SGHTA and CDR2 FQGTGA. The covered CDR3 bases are TGTGCCAGCAGCTTAACCGGACTAGCGGGAGTTCCTGAAAACATT. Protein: CASSLTGLAGVPENI. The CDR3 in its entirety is CASSLTGLAGVPENIQYF.

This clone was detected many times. Partial CDR3 DNA: TGTGCCAGCAGGCCTAGCGGACTCACCGGGGAG. This translates into CASRPSGLTGE. The full-length CDR3 reads as CASRPSGLTGELFF. The chain combines TRBV7-3 with TRBJ2-2; TRBD2 agrees at 7 bases. Sequencing ends 3 residues short of the CDR3 end; the germline J gene provides the rest. J lost 4 bases, V lost 6 bases, and 5 bases had no gene match. The germline V gene encodes CDR1 SGHTA and CDR2 FQGTGA. The CDR3 covers 14 residues.

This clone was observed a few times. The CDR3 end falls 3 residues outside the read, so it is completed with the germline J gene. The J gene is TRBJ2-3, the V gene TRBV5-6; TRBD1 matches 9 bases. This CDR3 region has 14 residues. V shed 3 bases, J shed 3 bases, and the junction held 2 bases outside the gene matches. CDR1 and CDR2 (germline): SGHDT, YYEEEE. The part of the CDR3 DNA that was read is TGTGCCAGCAGCTCGGACAGGGGAACAGATACG. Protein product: CASSSDRGTDT. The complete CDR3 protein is CASSSDRGTDTQYF.

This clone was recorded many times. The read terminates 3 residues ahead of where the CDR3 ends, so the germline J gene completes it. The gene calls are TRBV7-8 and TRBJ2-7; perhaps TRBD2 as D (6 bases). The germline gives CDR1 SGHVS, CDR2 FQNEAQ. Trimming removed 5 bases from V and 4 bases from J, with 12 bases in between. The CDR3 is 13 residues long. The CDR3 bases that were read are TGTGCCAGCAGCCCCACGGGGACTTACGAG. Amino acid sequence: CASSPTGTYE. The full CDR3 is CASSPTGTYEQYF. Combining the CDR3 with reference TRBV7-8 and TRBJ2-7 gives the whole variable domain GAGVSQSPRYKVAKRGQDVALRCDPISGHVSLFWYQQALGQGPEFLTYFQNEAQLDKSGLPSDRFFAERPEGSVSTLKIQRTQQEDSAVYLCASSPTGTYEQYFGPGTRLTVT.

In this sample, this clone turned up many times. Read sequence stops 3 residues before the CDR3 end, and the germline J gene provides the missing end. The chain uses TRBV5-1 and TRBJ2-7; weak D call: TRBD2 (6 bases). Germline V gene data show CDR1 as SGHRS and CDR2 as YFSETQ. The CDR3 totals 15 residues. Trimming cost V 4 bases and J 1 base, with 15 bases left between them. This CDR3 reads CASSRLGGLSYEQYF. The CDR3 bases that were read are TGCGCCAGCAGCCGTTTGGGGGGTTTATCCTACGAG. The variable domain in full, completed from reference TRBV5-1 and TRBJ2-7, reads KAGVTQTPRYLIKTRGQQVTLSCSPISGHRSVSWYQQTPGQGLQFLFEYFSETQRNKGNFPGRFSGRQFSNSRSEMNVSTLELGDSALYLCASSRLGGLSYEQYFGPGTRLTVT.

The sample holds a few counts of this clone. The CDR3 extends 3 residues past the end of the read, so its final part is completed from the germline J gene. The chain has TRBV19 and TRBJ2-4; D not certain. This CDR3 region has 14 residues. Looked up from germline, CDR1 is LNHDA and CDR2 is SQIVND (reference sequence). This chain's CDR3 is CASSPGEKNYGQYF. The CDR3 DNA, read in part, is TGTGCCAGTAGTCCCGGAGAAAAAAACTATGGT.

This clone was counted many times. The DNA read from the CDR3 is TGTGCCTGGAGTGCAGACCAGGTTGAA. Amino acid sequence: CAWSADQVE. The entire CDR3 protein is CAWSADQVEAFF. The J gene is TRBJ1-1, the V gene TRBV30; D gene uncertain. With the read ending 3 residues before the CDR3 end, the germline J gene is used to fill in that end. V was trimmed by 1 base and J by 7 bases, leaving 10 bases between them. Germline-derived CDR1 and CDR2 are GTSNPN and SVGIG (reference sequence). CDR3 length equals 12 residues.

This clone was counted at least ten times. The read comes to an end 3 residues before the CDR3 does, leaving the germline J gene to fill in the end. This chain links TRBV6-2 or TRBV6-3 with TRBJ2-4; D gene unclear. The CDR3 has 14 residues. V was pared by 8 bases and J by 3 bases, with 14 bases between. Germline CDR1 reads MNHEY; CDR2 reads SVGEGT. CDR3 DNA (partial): TGTGCCAGCCTAGGATTAATGAGCAAAAACATT. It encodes CASLGLMSKNI. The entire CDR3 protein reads CASLGLMSKNIQYF.

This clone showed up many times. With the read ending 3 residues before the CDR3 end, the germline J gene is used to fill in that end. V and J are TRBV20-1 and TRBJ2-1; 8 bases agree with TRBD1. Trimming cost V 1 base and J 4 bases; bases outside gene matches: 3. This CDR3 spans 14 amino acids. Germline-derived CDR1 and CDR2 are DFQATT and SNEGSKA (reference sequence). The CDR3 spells CSARGRDRYNEQFF. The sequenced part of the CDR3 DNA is TGCAGTGCTAGAGGCCGGGACAGGTACAATGAG.

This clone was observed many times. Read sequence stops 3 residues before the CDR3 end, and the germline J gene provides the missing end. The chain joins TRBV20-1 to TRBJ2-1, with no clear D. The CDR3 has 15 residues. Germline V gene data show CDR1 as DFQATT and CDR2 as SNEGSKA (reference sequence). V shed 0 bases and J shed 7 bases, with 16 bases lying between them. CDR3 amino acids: CSARDRGHVMNEQFF. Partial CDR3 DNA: TGCAGTGCTAGAGATCGTGGCCACGTGATGAATGAG.

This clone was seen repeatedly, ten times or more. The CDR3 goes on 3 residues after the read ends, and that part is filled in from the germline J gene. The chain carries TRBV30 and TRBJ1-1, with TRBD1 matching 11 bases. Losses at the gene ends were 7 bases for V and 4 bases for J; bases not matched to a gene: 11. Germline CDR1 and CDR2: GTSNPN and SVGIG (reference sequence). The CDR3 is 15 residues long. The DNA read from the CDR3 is TGTGCCTATGAATTGGGGGGGACAGGGGGCACTGAA. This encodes CAYELGGTGGTE. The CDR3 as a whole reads CAYELGGTGGTEAFF.

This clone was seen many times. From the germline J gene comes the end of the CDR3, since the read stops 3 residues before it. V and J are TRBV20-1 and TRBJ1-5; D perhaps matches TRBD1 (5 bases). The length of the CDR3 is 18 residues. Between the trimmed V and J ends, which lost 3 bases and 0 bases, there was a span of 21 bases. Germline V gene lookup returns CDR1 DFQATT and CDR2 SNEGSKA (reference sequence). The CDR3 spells CSASLLGGPWSSNQPQHF. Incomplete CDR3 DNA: TGCAGTGCTAGTTTGCTCGGGGGTCCATGGAGTAGCAATCAGCCC.

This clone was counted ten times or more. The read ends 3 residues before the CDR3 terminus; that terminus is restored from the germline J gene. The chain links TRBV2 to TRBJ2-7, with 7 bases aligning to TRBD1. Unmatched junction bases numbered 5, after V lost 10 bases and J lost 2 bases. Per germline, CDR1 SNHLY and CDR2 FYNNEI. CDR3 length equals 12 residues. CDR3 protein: CATAQGAYEQYF. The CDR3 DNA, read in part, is TGTGCCACCGCGCAGGGGGCCTACGAG.

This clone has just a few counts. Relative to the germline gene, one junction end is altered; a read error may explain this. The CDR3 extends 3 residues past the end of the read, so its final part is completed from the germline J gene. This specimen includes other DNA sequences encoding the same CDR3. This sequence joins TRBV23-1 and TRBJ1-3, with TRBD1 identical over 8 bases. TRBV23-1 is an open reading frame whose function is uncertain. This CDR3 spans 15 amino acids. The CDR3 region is CASSHRPGGGNTIYF. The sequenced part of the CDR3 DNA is TGCGCCAGCAGTCATCGGCCAGGGGGCGGAAATACC.

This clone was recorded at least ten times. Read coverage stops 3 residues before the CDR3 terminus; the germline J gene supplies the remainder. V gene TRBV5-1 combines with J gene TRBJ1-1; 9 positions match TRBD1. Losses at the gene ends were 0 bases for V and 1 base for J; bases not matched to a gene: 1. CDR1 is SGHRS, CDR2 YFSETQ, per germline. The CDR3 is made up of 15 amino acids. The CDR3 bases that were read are TGCGCCAGCAGCTTGGCGACAGGGGGGAACACTGAA. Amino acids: CASSLATGGNTE. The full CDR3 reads CASSLATGGNTEAFF. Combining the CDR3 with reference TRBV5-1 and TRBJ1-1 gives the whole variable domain KAGVTQTPRYLIKTRGQQVTLSCSPISGHRSVSWYQQTPGQGLQFLFEYFSETQRNKGNFPGRFSGRQFSNSRSEMNVSTLELGDSALYLCASSLATGGNTEAFFGQGTRLTVV.

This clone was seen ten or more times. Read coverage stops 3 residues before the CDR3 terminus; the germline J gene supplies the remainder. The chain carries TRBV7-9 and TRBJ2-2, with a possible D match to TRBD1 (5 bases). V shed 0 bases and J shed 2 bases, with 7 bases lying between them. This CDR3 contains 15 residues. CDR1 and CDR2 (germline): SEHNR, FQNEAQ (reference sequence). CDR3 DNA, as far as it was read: TGTGCCAGCAGCTTAGCCAGGGCTAACACCGGGGAG. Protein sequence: CASSLARANTGE. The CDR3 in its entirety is CASSLARANTGELFF.

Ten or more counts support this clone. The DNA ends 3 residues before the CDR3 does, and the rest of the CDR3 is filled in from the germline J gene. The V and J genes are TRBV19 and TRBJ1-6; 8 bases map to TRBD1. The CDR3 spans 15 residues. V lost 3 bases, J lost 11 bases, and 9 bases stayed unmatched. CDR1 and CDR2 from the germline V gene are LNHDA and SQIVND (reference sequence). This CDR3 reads CASSIPDREVAPLHF. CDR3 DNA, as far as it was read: TGTGCCAGTAGTATCCCGGACAGGGAGGTGGCACCC.

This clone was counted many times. The CDR3 here is CASSLSTDYGYTF. The covered CDR3 bases are TGTGCCAGCAGCTTAAGTACAGACTATGGC. The rearrangement joins TRBV7-9 to TRBJ1-2; D uncertain. The read comes to an end 3 residues before the CDR3 does, leaving the germline J gene to fill in the end. Germline values: CDR1 SEHNR, CDR2 FQNEAQ (reference sequence). The V and J ends lost 2 bases and 3 bases respectively, with 7 bases between them. The CDR3 sequence is 13 residues long.

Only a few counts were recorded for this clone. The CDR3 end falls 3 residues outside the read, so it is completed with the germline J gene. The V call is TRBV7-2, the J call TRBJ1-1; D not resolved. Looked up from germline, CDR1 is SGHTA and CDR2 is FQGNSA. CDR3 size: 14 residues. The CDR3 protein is CANSLLAGVLEAFF. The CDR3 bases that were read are TGTGCCAACTCCCTCCTAGCGGGAGTCCTAGAG.

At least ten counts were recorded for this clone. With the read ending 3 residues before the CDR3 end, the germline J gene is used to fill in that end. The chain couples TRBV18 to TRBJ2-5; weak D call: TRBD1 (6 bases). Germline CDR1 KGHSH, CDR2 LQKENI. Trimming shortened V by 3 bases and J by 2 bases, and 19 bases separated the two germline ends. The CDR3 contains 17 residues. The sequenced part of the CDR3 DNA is TGTGCCAGCTCACCGCAACAGGGTAACATAGGACAAGAGACC. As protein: CASSPQQGNIGQET. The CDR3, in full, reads CASSPQQGNIGQETQYF.

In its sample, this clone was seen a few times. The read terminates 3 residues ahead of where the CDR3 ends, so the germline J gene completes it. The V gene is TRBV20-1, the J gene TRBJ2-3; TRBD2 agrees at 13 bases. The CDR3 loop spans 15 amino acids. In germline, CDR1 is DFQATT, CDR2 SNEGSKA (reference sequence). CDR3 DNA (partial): TGCAGTGCTAGGGGGACTAGCGGGAACCAAGAGACG. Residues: CSARGTSGNQET. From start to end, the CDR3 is CSARGTSGNQETQYF.

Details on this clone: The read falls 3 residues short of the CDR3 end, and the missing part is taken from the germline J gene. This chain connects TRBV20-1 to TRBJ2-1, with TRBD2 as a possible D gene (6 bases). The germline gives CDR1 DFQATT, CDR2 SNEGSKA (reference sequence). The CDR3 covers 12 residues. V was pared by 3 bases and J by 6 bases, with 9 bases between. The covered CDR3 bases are TGCAGTGCTAGCGGGACTCTCAATGAG. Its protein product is CSASGTLNE. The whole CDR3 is CSASGTLNEQFF.

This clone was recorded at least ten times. CDR3: CSVVRGLAGDYEQYF. The CDR3 DNA, read in part, is TGCAGCGTTGTCCGGGGGCTAGCGGGAGACTACGAG. The chain is built from TRBV29-1 and TRBJ2-7, with TRBD2 identical over 10 bases. Sequencing ends 3 residues short of the CDR3 end; the germline J gene provides the rest. From germline, CDR1 is SQVTM and CDR2 ANQGSEA. Trimming removed 4 bases from V and 3 bases from J; junction bases left unmatched: 9. The length of the CDR3 is 15 residues.

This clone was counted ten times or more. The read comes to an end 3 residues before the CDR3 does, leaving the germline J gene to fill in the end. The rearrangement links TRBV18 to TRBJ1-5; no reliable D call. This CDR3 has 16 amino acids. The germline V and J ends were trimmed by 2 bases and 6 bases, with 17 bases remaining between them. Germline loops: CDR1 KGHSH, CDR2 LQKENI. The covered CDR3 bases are TGTGCCAGCTCACCATCCCCTCCGGGGATGGGTCAGCCC. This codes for CASSPSPPGMGQP. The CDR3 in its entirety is CASSPSPPGMGQPQHF.

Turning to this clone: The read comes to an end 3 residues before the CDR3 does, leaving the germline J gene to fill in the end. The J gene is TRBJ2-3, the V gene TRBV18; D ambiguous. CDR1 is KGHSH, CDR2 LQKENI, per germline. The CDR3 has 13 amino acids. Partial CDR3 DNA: TGTGCCAGCTCACAAACGGTCCAAGAGACG. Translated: CASSQTVQET. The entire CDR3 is CASSQTVQETQYF.